The T cell receptor (beta chain) described here comes from a study of cytomegalovirus exposure and HLA in healthy donors. Study outcomes and limitations: Presence/absence analyses rested on an assumption that sequencing depth was roughly uniform across donors. Previous analysis showed most TCR beta V segments were productive about 90% or about 30% of the time.

With respect to this clone: Its cognate antigen is unknown.

PCR amplification relied on 60 Vbeta primers (plus 13 Jbeta primers). Profiled with immunoSEQ multiplex PCR; TCRdb holds only in-frame clones, not every one. Here the sample spans some 76,000 clones, 78% being singletons. This CDR3 comprises 12 residues. Germline V gene lookup returns CDR1 MDHEN and CDR2 SYDVKM. Trimming removed 3 bases from V and 9 bases from J, with 11 bases in between. Source material: PBMCs. The origin of this receptor is a woman aged 40-49 years in good health and CMV-seropositive. The chain uses TRBV28 and TRBJ1-2, with a possible D match to TRBD1 (6 bases). CDR3 sequence reads: CASSFQGSRYTF. As DNA, the CDR3 is TGTGCCAGCAGTTTCCAGGGGAGTCGCTACACCTTC.